One sample yielded the 30 T cell receptor beta chains listed below, sequenced in a study of T cell changes during pregnancy in multiple sclerosis. Generated by immunoSEQ multiplex PCR, the TCRdb table keeps only in-frame clones and is missing some. The sample includes some 77,000 clones, approximately 94% seen only once; the top ten take 0.21%. Sequencing used CD4+ T cells from peripheral blood mononuclear cells, obtained before pregnancy. These receptors came from a female donor with multiple sclerosis, enrolled in a pregnancy study.

The chain has TRBV28 and TRBJ2-2; 8 bases align to TRBD2. From germline, CDR1 is MDHEN and CDR2 SYDVKM. Trimming removed 6 bases from V and 5 bases from J; junction bases left unmatched: 11. The CDR3 has 16 residues. CDR3 region: CASRRSAASGTGELFF. The DNA for the CDR3 is TGTGCCAGCAGGCGTTCGGCAGCTAGCGGGACCGGGGAGCTGTTTTTT.

The chain recombines TRBV6-5 with TRBJ1-2, with D unclear. V gave up 8 bases and J gave up 3 bases, with 10 bases separating them. The germline V gene encodes CDR1 MNHEY and CDR2 SVGAGI. The CDR3 loop spans 12 amino acids. CDR3 in DNA: TGTGCCAGCTATAGAGGAGACTATGGCTACACCTTC. This gives the protein CASYRGDYGYTF.

The chain links TRBV4-1 to TRBJ2-7, with a weak D call TRBD2 (5 bases). Germline assignment: CDR1 MGHRA and CDR2 YSYEKL. The germline V and J ends were trimmed by 3 bases and 7 bases, with 16 bases remaining between them. The CDR3 totals 14 residues. The CDR3 sequence is CASSHPMKTGEQYF. As DNA, the CDR3 is TGCGCCAGCAGCCATCCTATGAAAACGGGGGAGCAGTACTTC.

The V call is TRBV27, the J call TRBJ2-2; 11 bases align to TRBD2. Germline V gives CDR1 MNHEY, CDR2 SMNVEV (reference sequence). The junction had 6 bases not matched to a gene; V was cut back by 5 bases and J by 4 bases. The CDR3 has 16 amino acids. The CDR3 sequence: CASSPLAGVGTGELFF. The CDR3 region has the DNA TGTGCCAGCAGTCCACTAGCGGGAGTGGGCACCGGGGAGCTGTTTTTT.

V gene TRBV27 combines with J gene TRBJ2-7; 11 nucleotides align to TRBD2. CDR1 MNHEY and CDR2 SMNVEV come from the germline V gene (reference sequence). This CDR3 is 17 amino acids long. Trimming took 6 bases from V and 1 from J; bases not matched to a gene: 11. CDR3 sequence reads: CASSLGTSGSLSYEQYF. In DNA, the CDR3 is TGTGCCAGCAGCCTCGGGACTAGCGGCTCCCTGTCCTACGAGCAGTACTTC.

V gene TRBV7-9 combines with J gene TRBJ1-1, with D tentatively TRBD1 (6 bases). CDR3 length: 16 residues. V was clipped by 4 bases and J by 10 bases, with 25 bases between them. Per the germline V gene, CDR1 is SEHNR and CDR2 is FQNEAQ (reference sequence). The DNA for the CDR3 is TGTGCCAGCAGCTCCTCGACATCCACAGGGATAAGAGGAGCTTTCTTT. This encodes CASSSSTSTGIRGAFF.

CDR3 bases: TGTGCCAGCAGTTTTATCGGGAGGGGGCAGTACTTC. Its translation is CASSFIGRGQYF. This sequence joins TRBV28 and TRBJ2-7, with 8 bases aligning to TRBD2. Germline values: CDR1 MDHEN, CDR2 SYDVKM. This CDR3 contains 12 residues. V trimming: 3 bases; J trimming: 9 bases; junction bases outside the gene matches: 4.

This clone has a single count. The chain combines TRBV28 with TRBJ1-4; 9 bases agree with TRBD1. The CDR3 extends over 13 amino acids. V dropped 6 bases and J dropped 8; count of bases not matched to a gene: 4. The V gene's germline CDR1 is MDHEN and CDR2 SYDVKM. The chain's CDR3 is CASRDRGNEKLFF. As DNA, the CDR3 is TGTGCCAGCAGGGACAGGGGTAACGAAAAACTGTTTTTT.

The genes are TRBV18 and TRBJ1-5; possible D gene TRBD1, 6 bases. Trimming removed 1 base from V and 7 bases from J, with 14 bases in between. The CDR3 consists of 15 residues. Germline V CDR1 and CDR2: KGHSH, LQKENI. This CDR3 is CASSPQGGAEQPQHF. CDR3 bases: TGTGCCAGCTCACCACAAGGGGGAGCCGAACAGCCCCAGCATTTT.

The chain links TRBV19 to TRBJ2-7, with 14 positions matching TRBD2. This CDR3 has 19 residues. The junction had 17 bases not matched to a gene; V was cut back by 5 bases and J by 5 bases. CDR1 and CDR2 from the germline V gene are LNHDA and SQIVND (reference sequence). The CDR3 loop is CASSSRLAGGPRLIDEQYF. Here the CDR3 DNA reads TGTGCCAGTAGTTCGAGACTAGCGGGAGGGCCAAGGTTGATCGACGAGCAGTACTTC. Using reference TRBV19 and TRBJ2-7 for the parts outside the CDR3, the full variable domain is DGGITQSPKYLFRKEGQNVTLSCEQNLNHDAMYWYRQDPGQGLRLIYYSQIVNDFQKGDIAEGYSVSREKKESFPLTVTSAQKNPTAFYLCASSSRLAGGPRLIDEQYFGPGTRLTVT.

The genes are TRBV9 and TRBJ2-1; D is uncertain. Germline V gene sequence: CDR1 SGDLS, CDR2 YYNGEE. The CDR3 contains 14 residues. Trimming took 0 bases from V and 6 from J, leaving 10 bases between them. The DNA for the CDR3 is TGTGCCAGCAGCGTAGAGGTGGGCGTCAATGAGCAGTTCTTC. The encoded protein is CASSVEVGVNEQFF.

This clone has more than one count but fewer than ten. This chain connects TRBV9 to TRBJ1-4, with D uncertain. This CDR3 is built from 14 residues. The V gene's germline CDR1 is SGDLS and CDR2 YYNGEE. Between the trimmed V and J ends, which lost 6 bases and 5 bases, there was a span of 14 bases. The CDR3 loop is CASNRHARNEKLFF. CDR3 DNA sequence: TGTGCCAGCAACAGACATGCTCGGAATGAAAAACTGTTTTTT.

CDR3 sequence: CASKGSGGNTEAFF. The CDR3 bases are TGTGCCAGCAAAGGGAGCGGGGGGAACACTGAAGCTTTCTTT. This chain uses TRBV6-5 with TRBJ1-1; tentative D call: TRBD1 (5 bases). Germline V CDR1 and CDR2: MNHEY, SVGAGI. V was cut by 7 bases and J by 1 base, with 13 bases left in between. This CDR3 has 14 amino acids.

The J gene is TRBJ2-2, the V gene TRBV5-4, with D possibly matching TRBD1 (6 bases). V was clipped by 4 bases and J by 2 bases, with 12 bases between them. Per germline, CDR1 SGHNT and CDR2 YYREEE (reference sequence). The length of the CDR3 is 15 residues. CDR3 bases: TGTGCCAGCAGCGCCCCGACAGGAAACACCGGGGAGCTGTTTTTT. Its translation: CASSAPTGNTGELFF.

In nucleotides, the CDR3 is TGTGCCTGGAGGACACCAGGGGCCGGGGAGCTGTTTTTT. Its protein product is CAWRTPGAGELFF. The chain couples TRBV30 to TRBJ2-2, with TRBD1 as a possible D gene (6 bases). From germline, CDR1 is GTSNPN and CDR2 SVGIG (reference sequence). V was pared by 3 bases and J by 6 bases, with 11 bases between. This CDR3 is 13 amino acids long.

This clone appeared once. This chain connects TRBV2 to TRBJ2-3; weak D call: TRBD1 (5 bases). Trimming took off 8 bases at V and 0 bases at J, with 12 bases between the two ends. CDR3 length equals 14 residues. Germline CDR1 reads SNHLY; CDR2 reads FYNNEI. The CDR3 region has the DNA TGTGCCAGCCTCCAGGGTAGAAGCACAGATACGCAGTATTTT. Translated: CASLQGRSTDTQYF.

This clone has only one observation. The V gene is TRBV7-9, the J gene TRBJ1-1; 7 nucleotides line up with TRBD1. The V gene end was trimmed by 1 base and the J gene end by 9 bases; junction bases not matched to a gene: 5. The CDR3 length is 13 residues. The V gene's germline CDR1 is SEHNR and CDR2 FQNEAQ (reference sequence). CDR3 DNA: TGTGCCAGCAGCTTAGAAGGGGGCTTGAAAGCTTTCTTT. Protein sequence: CASSLEGGLKAFF.

The V call is TRBV5-6, the J call TRBJ2-3; D is perhaps TRBD2 (5 bases). V lost 4 bases to trimming and J lost 2 bases, with 11 bases between them. Germline CDR1 reads SGHDT; CDR2 reads YYEEEE. This CDR3 has 14 amino acids. CDR3: CASSPDLTTDTQYF. CDR3 bases: TGTGCCAGCAGCCCGGACTTAACCACAGATACGCAGTATTTT. Together with reference TRBV5-6 and TRBJ2-3, the CDR3 gives the full variable domain: DAGVTQSPTHLIKTRGQQVTLRCSPKSGHDTVSWYQQALGQGPQFIFQYYEEEERQRGNFPDRFSGHQFPNYSSELNVNALLLGDSALYLCASSPDLTTDTQYFGPGTRLTVL.

The V and J genes are TRBV2 and TRBJ2-7; 10 bases map to TRBD1. The germline V gene encodes CDR1 SNHLY and CDR2 FYNNEI. This CDR3 comprises 16 residues. The junction had 8 bases not matched to a gene; V was cut back by 4 bases and J by 2 bases. The CDR3 DNA reads as TGTGCCAGCAGTGCGAGGACAGGGGGGGATCCCTACGAGCAGTACTTC. It yields the protein CASSARTGGDPYEQYF.

The genes are TRBV5-1 and TRBJ2-3, with TRBD2 matching over 10 bases. Trimming took 4 bases from V and 1 from J; bases not matched to a gene: 6. The length of the CDR3 is 16 residues. From germline, CDR1 is SGHRS and CDR2 YFSETQ. This chain's CDR3 is CASSAGLARGTDTQYF. The CDR3 nucleotides are TGCGCCAGCAGCGCGGGACTAGCGAGAGGCACAGATACGCAGTATTTT.

The gene calls are TRBV10-1 and TRBJ2-7; perhaps TRBD1 as D (6 bases). The germline V and J ends were trimmed by 0 bases and 3 bases, with 9 bases remaining between them. The CDR3 runs to 14 residues. Per the germline V gene, CDR1 is WNHNN and CDR2 is SYGVQD (reference sequence). The CDR3: CASSESGADYEQYF. CDR3 bases: TGCGCCAGCAGTGAGTCGGGGGCCGACTACGAGCAGTACTTC.

CDR3 region: CASSLDAGDYTF. The CDR3 DNA reads as TGTGCCAGCAGCTTGGACGCAGGGGACTACACCTTC. The rearrangement links TRBV5-4 to TRBJ1-2, with a weak D call TRBD1 (6 bases). The CDR3 covers 12 residues. V lost 0 bases to trimming and J lost 10 bases, with 10 bases between them. Looked up from germline, CDR1 is SGHNT and CDR2 is YYREEE (reference sequence).

This clone has a single count. This chain connects TRBV7-2 to TRBJ2-7; D is uncertain. V was pared by 2 bases and J by 0 bases, with 14 bases between. The germline gives CDR1 SGHTA, CDR2 FQGNSA. This CDR3 is 16 amino acids long. The chain's CDR3 is CASSLYGPAPSYEQYF. CDR3 in DNA: TGTGCCAGCAGCTTATATGGCCCAGCGCCCTCCTACGAGCAGTACTTC.

V usage is TRBV18 and J usage is TRBJ1-1; possible D gene TRBD1, 6 bases. The germline gives CDR1 KGHSH, CDR2 LQKENI. The CDR3 has 16 amino acids. The germline V and J ends were trimmed by 5 bases and 2 bases, with 18 bases remaining between them. CDR3 residues: CASSRSVQGLNTEAFF. In DNA, the CDR3 is TGTGCCAGCTCAAGGTCGGTACAGGGTCTAAACACTGAAGCTTTCTTT.

This clone was seen more than once but under ten times. The gene calls are TRBV30 and TRBJ1-1; possible D gene TRBD1, 5 bases. This CDR3 has 12 amino acids. Trimming took off 4 bases at V and 1 base at J, with 7 bases between the two ends. Looked up from germline, CDR1 is GTSNPN and CDR2 is SVGIG (reference sequence). Here the CDR3 reads CAWTGWNTEAFF. CDR3 bases: TGTGCCTGGACAGGGTGGAACACTGAAGCTTTCTTT.

In its sample, this clone was seen once. This chain uses TRBV5-6 with TRBJ2-2, with D possibly matching TRBD1 (5 bases). CDR3 length equals 14 residues. Per germline, CDR1 SGHDT and CDR2 YYEEEE. Trimming removed 1 base at V and 4 bases at J, with 8 bases between. The CDR3 protein is CASSLTGGTGELFF. The CDR3 nucleotides are TGTGCCAGCAGCTTGACAGGTGGCACCGGGGAGCTGTTTTTT.

The rearrangement joins TRBV27 to TRBJ2-3; 7 bases agree with TRBD2. CDR3 size: 15 residues. The germline CDR1 and CDR2 sequences are MNHEY and SMNVEV (reference sequence). V trimming: 6 bases; J trimming: 2 bases; junction bases outside the gene matches: 8. CDR3: CASSPGLGNTDTQYF. CDR3 nucleotides: TGTGCCAGCAGCCCCGGACTAGGTAACACAGATACGCAGTATTTT.

For the CDR3, the DNA is TGTGCCAGCAGCGGCCGACTAGTCCACACAGATACGCAGTATTTT. Its translation is CASSGRLVHTDTQYF. The J gene is TRBJ2-3, the V gene TRBV9, with a weak D call TRBD2 (6 bases). Germline CDR1 reads SGDLS; CDR2 reads YYNGEE. The CDR3 extends over 15 amino acids. Trimming shortened V by 3 bases and J by 2 bases, and 13 bases separated the two germline ends.

The chain recombines TRBV19 with TRBJ2-1, with 7 positions matching TRBD2. Germline assignment: CDR1 LNHDA and CDR2 SQIVND (reference sequence). V shed 7 bases and J 9 bases; nucleotides not matched to a gene: 15. The CDR3 length is 15 residues. The CDR3 loop reads CASTSRTRLMSEQFF. For the CDR3, the DNA is TGTGCCAGTACCTCCCGGACTAGGTTAATGAGTGAGCAGTTCTTC.

This clone has just one count. The genes are TRBV19 and TRBJ2-5; TRBD1 matches 7 bases. Germline assignment: CDR1 LNHDA and CDR2 SQIVND (reference sequence). There are 15 residues in the CDR3. V lost 6 bases and J lost 4; bases outside the gene matches: 11. Written as DNA, the CDR3 is TGTGCCAGTAGGCTCAGGTCAGGGGGTCGAGAGACCCAGTACTTC. Protein: CASRLRSGGRETQYF. The full variable domain, its missing parts supplied by reference TRBV19 and TRBJ2-5, is DGGITQSPKYLFRKEGQNVTLSCEQNLNHDAMYWYRQDPGQGLRLIYYSQIVNDFQKGDIAEGYSVSREKKESFPLTVTSAQKNPTAFYLCASRLRSGGRETQYFGPGTRLLVL.